This TCR beta chain was found in a study of T cells after yellow fever vaccination. About the research overall: Libraries from low-cell-number fractions were prepared with the SMART-Seq v4 Ultra Low Input RNA kit.

As regards this clonotype: No antigen is known for it.

CDR1 and CDR2 from the germline V gene are SGHVS and FQNEAQ. The germline V and J ends were trimmed by 9 bases and 4 bases, with 11 bases remaining between them. The CDR3 is 12 amino acids. Whole-study results and caveats: A limited proportion of clonotypes was detected within both the CD4 and CD8 compartments. Once the booster was given, most primary-vaccination clones reappeared, at around 96% for CD4 and roughly 86% for CD8.

Via MiXCR, TCRdb re-called the 5' RACE reads, giving one row per CDR3 protein. The sample includes approximately 610,000 distinct CDR3 sequences, roughly a sixth seen only once; the top ten take around a sixth. The V call is TRBV7-8, the J call TRBJ2-3; D may match TRBD1 or TRBD2 (6 bases each). The sample consisted of PBMCs, taken around 5 days after the first yellow fever vaccination. The clonotype comes from a man in his late teens or twenties who received the YFV17D yellow fever vaccine. CDR3 in DNA: TGTGCCAGTCGGGGGCCGGCAGATACGCAGTATTTT. This codes for CASRGPADTQYF.